The TCR beta chain under discussion was sequenced for a study of Graves' ophthalmopathy and Graves' hyperthyroidism. Study information: Peripheral blood was obtained at first diagnosis, ahead of any treatment.

RNA transcripts yielded amplified TCR beta CDR3 regions. First-round RT-PCR with HTBI primers preceded a second-round multiplex PCR. MiXCR, applied by TCRdb to the multiplex PCR reads, yields one record per CDR3 protein. The profile shows some 390,000 distinct CDR3 sequences, around 16% of them singletons. CDR1 is MNHEY, CDR2 SVGAGI, per germline. The CDR3 totals 16 residues. This clonotype appeared once. The antigen remains undetermined. A read error may account for a junction end that differs from germline. Overall study results and limits: A model built from 13 signatures distinguished ophthalmopathy from stable hyperthyroidism with around 91% sensitivity and 81.08% specificity.

The source material was peripheral blood. The chain has TRBV6-5 and TRBJ1-5; D is perhaps TRBD1 (6 bases). The source of this sequence is a woman between 18 and 30 years old with Graves' ophthalmopathy. The CDR3 region is CASSSGTKISDQPQHF. As DNA, the CDR3 is TGTGCCAGCAGTTCTGGGACAAAGATTAGCGATCAGCCCCAGCATTTT.